These 29 T cell receptor beta chains were all obtained from the same sample, sequenced in a study of blood T cell repertoires in COVID-19 (dated by TCRdb to the early 2020s). Library creation used the immunoSEQ multiplex PCR assay. What TCRdb holds here is the immuneACCESS table cut down to in-frame rearrangements. Part of the clones is not present; checked against another copy, under half of the missing clones reflect an unresolved V gene, and the others are unexplained. The sample data list under 150,000 clones, and 85% to 90% of these were observed just once. The ten biggest clones cover 3.5% to 5% of the sample. The sequencing input was peripheral blood. The receptor source for this set is a human donor in a cohort sampled during active COVID-19.

This clone was counted between two and nine times. The chain joins TRBV27 to TRBJ1-1; 7 bases agree with TRBD1. Germline CDR1 and CDR2: MNHEY and SMNVEV (reference sequence). V shed 5 bases, J shed 10 bases, and the junction held 22 bases outside the gene matches. This CDR3 comprises 17 residues. Here the CDR3 reads CASSTGLRGQEGFGAFF. In DNA, the CDR3 is TGTGCCAGCAGTACCGGTCTCCGAGGACAGGAGGGATTTGGAGCTTTCTTT.

This clone was observed a few times. V and J are TRBV30 and TRBJ2-1, with D tentatively TRBD2 (5 bases). This CDR3 spans 12 amino acids. CDR1 and CDR2 (germline): GTSNPN, SVGIG (reference sequence). V lost 4 bases to trimming and J lost 10 bases, with 14 bases between them. CDR3 protein: CAWNHRTGEQFF. The CDR3 nucleotides read TGTGCCTGGAACCATAGGACTGGCGAGCAGTTCTTC.

This chain joins TRBV3-1 (or the pseudogene TRBV3-2) and TRBJ1-3; D is possibly TRBD1 (5 bases). CDR1 and CDR2 from the germline V gene are LGHDT and YNNKEL (reference sequence). Trimming removed 0 bases at V and 3 bases at J, with 12 bases between. The CDR3 spans 16 residues. CDR3: CASSQDSTGLGNTIYF. The CDR3 DNA sequence: TGTGCCAGCAGCCAAGATTCTACAGGCCTTGGAAACACCATATATTTT.

This clone was seen a single time. The chain joins TRBV7-8 to TRBJ2-3; no clear D. CDR1 is SGHVS, CDR2 FQNEAQ, per germline. CDR3 length equals 14 residues. V was trimmed by 3 bases and J by 5 bases, leaving 12 bases between them. In DNA, the CDR3 is TGTGCCAGCAGCTTTCTTTCCGGTGGAGATACGCAGTATTTT. This encodes CASSFLSGGDTQYF.

The chain joins TRBV15 to TRBJ2-7, with D uncertain. V dropped 0 bases and J dropped 3 bases, with 6 bases sitting between them. Per germline, CDR1 LNHNV and CDR2 YYDKDF (reference sequence). The CDR3 loop spans 13 amino acids. DNA for the CDR3: TGTGCCACCAGCAGAGATTGGAGCTACGAGCAGTACGTC. Its protein product is CATSRDWSYEQYV.

The rearrangement uses TRBV10-2 and TRBJ1-5; unclear D gene. The V gene's germline CDR1 is WSHSY and CDR2 SAAADI. The CDR3 spans 15 residues. Trimming took off 4 bases at V and 6 bases at J, with 16 bases between the two ends. The CDR3 region has the DNA TGCGCCAGCAGTGTAGGTCCGCAGGCGGGTCAGCCCCAGCATTTT. Protein sequence: CASSVGPQAGQPQHF.

This chain links TRBV18 with TRBJ1-2, with unresolved D. The CDR3 runs 15 residues. CDR1 and CDR2 from the germline V gene are KGHSH and LQKENI. V was trimmed by 2 bases and J by 4 bases, leaving 14 bases between them. CDR3 coding DNA: TGTGCCAGCTCACCAAGACCGCCCCACAGCTATGGCTACACCTTC. This codes for CASSPRPPHSYGYTF.

V and J are TRBV7-9 and TRBJ1-4; D possibly corresponds to TRBD1 (6 bases). Germline CDR1 reads SEHNR; CDR2 reads FQNEAQ (reference sequence). CDR3 length: 14 residues. Trimming left V 3 bases short and J 5 bases short, with 10 bases between. As DNA, the CDR3 is TGTGCCAGCAGCTTCGACAGGCCCAATGAAAAACTGTTTTTT. It translates to CASSFDRPNEKLFF.

This clone was found a few times. The chain couples TRBV7-9 to TRBJ1-1; D is uncertain. Looked up from germline, CDR1 is SEHNR and CDR2 is FQNEAQ (reference sequence). V was clipped by 1 base and J by 10 bases, with 13 bases between them. This CDR3 is built from 13 residues. CDR3 residues: CASSLGALGGAFF. The CDR3, as DNA: TGTGCCAGCAGCTTAGGGGCCCTCGGAGGAGCTTTCTTT.

CDR3 in amino acids: CARKEETQYF. The CDR3 coding sequence is TGTGCCAGAAAGGAGGAGACCCAGTACTTC. The gene calls are TRBV5-3 and TRBJ2-5; no clear D. TRBV5-3 is an open reading frame, and its role is uncertain. The V end was cut by 6 bases, the J end by 5 bases, with 5 bases between. The CDR3 is made up of 10 amino acids.

J is TRBJ1-2 and V is TRBV29-1; 7 bases map to TRBD1. Germline V gene lookup returns CDR1 SQVTM and CDR2 ANQGSEA. V shed 5 bases and J 6 bases; nucleotides not matched to a gene: 3. The length of the CDR3 is 11 residues. The chain's CDR3 is CSVQQGNGYTF. CDR3 DNA: TGCAGCGTTCAACAGGGGAATGGCTACACCTTC.

The J gene is TRBJ1-1, the V gene TRBV18; unclear D gene. CDR3 length equals 14 residues. The ends were cut back, 6 bases at V and 3 bases at J, with 14 bases in the middle. Germline V CDR1 and CDR2: KGHSH, LQKENI. The CDR3 spells CASSPMAIDTEAFF. CDR3 coding DNA: TGTGCCAGCTCCCCGATGGCAATCGACACTGAAGCTTTCTTT. Filled out from reference TRBV18 and TRBJ1-1, the complete variable domain reads NAGVMQNPRHLVRRRGQEARLRCSPMKGHSHVYWYRQLPEEGLKFMVYLQKENIIDESGMPKERFSAEFPKEGPSILRIQQVVRGDSAAYFCASSPMAIDTEAFFGQGTRLTVV.

The gene calls are TRBV10-3 and TRBJ2-1, with 7 bases fitting TRBD2. The CDR3 extends over 16 amino acids. Germline V lookup: CDR1 ENHRY, CDR2 SYGVKD. V lost 7 bases and J lost 1; bases outside the gene matches: 10. The CDR3 DNA reads TGTGCCATCACTCAAGGGGCTAGCGGTTCCTACAATGAGCAGTTCTTC. This sequence encodes CAITQGASGSYNEQFF.

V is TRBV30 and J is TRBJ1-2; 11 bases map to TRBD1. This CDR3 is 15 amino acids long. The germline V gene has CDR1 GTSNPN and CDR2 SVGIG (reference sequence). V shed 5 bases and J 8 bases; nucleotides not matched to a gene: 13. The CDR3 DNA reads as TGTGCCTGGTCGGGGGACAGGGGGAGTCGGCGGGGCTACACCTTC. It is translated as CAWSGDRGSRRGYTF.

The J gene is TRBJ2-1, the V gene TRBV3-1 (or the pseudogene TRBV3-2), with D perhaps TRBD1 (5 bases). The CDR3 runs 12 residues. The germline CDR1 and CDR2 sequences are LGHDT and YNNKEL (reference sequence). Trimming stripped 5 bases from V and 9 bases from J, with 11 bases between. CDR3 loop: CASSIGVSEQFF. In nucleotides, the CDR3 is TGTGCCAGCAGCATAGGGGTGTCTGAGCAGTTCTTC.

The chain has TRBV5-6 and TRBJ1-4; TRBD1 matches 8 bases. Trimming at V came to 6 bases and at J to 7 bases, leaving 8 bases not matched to a gene. There are 14 residues in the CDR3. Germline CDR1 SGHDT, CDR2 YYEEEE. The CDR3: CASNLRGRVEKLFF. The DNA for the CDR3 is TGTGCCAGCAACCTCAGGGGGCGGGTTGAAAAACTGTTTTTT.

The chain recombines TRBV14 with TRBJ2-1; D is unresolved. This CDR3 is built from 18 residues. V was shortened by 2 bases and J by 1 base, with 18 bases between the two germline ends. Per the germline V gene, CDR1 is SGHDN and CDR2 is FVKESK. DNA for the CDR3: TGTGCCAGCAGCCAAAGGAGCCTCAGCGCCATTTCCTACAATGAGCAGTTCTTC. This gives the protein CASSQRSLSAISYNEQFF.

This clone showed up just once. CDR3: CASSLRTSGRTDTQYF. CDR3 sequence (DNA): TGCGCCAGCAGCTTGCGGACTAGCGGGAGAACAGATACGCAGTATTTT. The chain links TRBV5-1 to TRBJ2-3, with 13 bases fitting TRBD2. CDR3 length: 16 amino acids. The germline CDR1 and CDR2 sequences are SGHRS and YFSETQ. V lost 1 base to trimming and J lost 3 bases; unmatched junction nucleotides: 2.

This clone was recorded once. The V gene is TRBV7-9, the J gene TRBJ1-1; D might be TRBD1 (5 bases). Looked up from germline, CDR1 is SEHNR and CDR2 is FQNEAQ (reference sequence). This CDR3 is 13 amino acids long. The V end lost 11 bases, the J end lost 3 bases, and 16 bases lay between the germline ends. In nucleotides, the CDR3 is TGTGCCCGCACTCTACAGGCCTACACTGAAGCTTTCTTT. As protein: CARTLQAYTEAFF.

The J gene is TRBJ2-4, the V gene TRBV5-1, with D unclear. Germline V lookup: CDR1 SGHRS, CDR2 YFSETQ. The CDR3 contains 13 residues. V lost 3 bases to trimming and J lost 8 bases, with 12 bases between them. CDR3 in amino acids: CASSSGVVDIQYF. CDR3 nucleotides: TGCGCCAGCAGCTCCGGAGTGGTGGACATTCAGTACTTC.

CDR3 sequence reads: CASSRGGTQYF. In nucleotides, the CDR3 is TGTGCCAGCAGCCGAGGTGGTACGCAGTATTTT. This chain joins TRBV7-9 and TRBJ2-3, with D unresolved. CDR1 is SEHNR, CDR2 FQNEAQ, per germline (reference sequence). There are 11 residues in the CDR3. V lost 5 bases and J lost 8, with 8 bases in between.

V gene TRBV25-1 combines with J gene TRBJ2-3; 10 bases agree with TRBD2. The junction had 5 bases not matched to a gene; V was cut back by 5 bases and J by 3 bases. Per the germline V gene, CDR1 is MGHDK and CDR2 is SYGVNS. This CDR3 has 15 residues. CDR3 sequence (DNA): TGTGCCAGCAGTCGGACTAGCGGATTTACAGATACGCAGTATTTT. This gives the protein CASSRTSGFTDTQYF.

The chain employs TRBV5-1 and TRBJ1-2; D ambiguous. Germline V gene sequence: CDR1 SGHRS, CDR2 YFSETQ. The CDR3 loop spans 14 amino acids. V lost 0 bases to trimming and J lost 10 bases, with 16 bases between them. CDR3: CASSLEAGSGVYTF. The CDR3 bases are TGCGCCAGCAGCTTGGAAGCCGGCTCGGGAGTCTACACCTTC.

Only a few counts were recorded for this clone. This chain uses TRBV6-2 or TRBV6-3 with TRBJ2-1; TRBD2 matches at 7 bases. V shed 4 bases and J 7 bases; nucleotides not matched to a gene: 13. The CDR3 runs to 16 residues. In germline, CDR1 is MNHEY, CDR2 SVGEGT. The CDR3 coding sequence is TGTGCCAGCAGTTCGGTATTTGGGAGGGCCATGAATGAGCAGTTCTTC. It encodes CASSSVFGRAMNEQFF.

V usage is TRBV12-3 or TRBV12-4 and J usage is TRBJ1-1; D possibly corresponds to TRBD1 (5 bases). V shed 0 bases and J shed 11 bases, with 13 bases lying between them. The CDR3 extends over 13 amino acids. CDR3 in amino acids: CASSLAGPAEAFF. For the CDR3, the DNA is TGTGCCAGCAGTTTAGCGGGGCCGGCCGAGGCTTTCTTT.

This rearrangement joins TRBV6-5 to TRBJ1-5; 9 bases are a match to TRBD1. V dropped 8 bases and J dropped 4; count of bases not matched to a gene: 9. The V gene's germline CDR1 is MNHEY and CDR2 SVGAGI. The CDR3 contains 15 residues. This CDR3 reads CASSPGQGRNQPQHF. CDR3 DNA: TGTGCCAGCTCCCCGGGACAGGGTAGAAATCAGCCCCAGCATTTT.

This clone has a single count. The chain employs TRBV5-1 and TRBJ1-2; 7 bases are shared with TRBD1. Unmatched junction bases numbered 14, after V lost 4 bases and J lost 8 bases. CDR3 length: 15 amino acids. Germline CDR1 reads SGHRS; CDR2 reads YFSETQ. The CDR3 loop reads CASSRTGDAVYGYTF. As DNA, the CDR3 is TGCGCCAGCAGCAGGACAGGAGATGCCGTATACGGCTACACCTTC.

CDR3 DNA sequence: TGTGCCAGCAGCGCCCTTGGTCAGAGCACAGATACGCAGTATTTT. This encodes CASSALGQSTDTQYF. This chain joins TRBV27 and TRBJ2-3; D remains unclear. This CDR3 comprises 15 residues. The V end lost 6 bases, the J end lost 0 bases, and 13 bases lay between the germline ends. CDR1 and CDR2 (germline): MNHEY, SMNVEV (reference sequence).

The rearrangement links TRBV9 to TRBJ2-1; 10 bases are shared with TRBD1. This CDR3 region has 15 residues. Germline CDR1 and CDR2: SGDLS and YYNGEE. The V gene end was trimmed by 2 bases and the J gene end by 8 bases; junction bases not matched to a gene: 7. Written as DNA, the CDR3 is TGTGCCAGCAGCGTGCCGGGACAGGGGTTCGATGAGCAGTTCTTC. Protein product: CASSVPGQGFDEQFF.